One sample yielded the 10 T cell receptor beta chains listed below, sequenced in a study of T cell clones after liver transplantation. Produced via immunoSEQ multiplex PCR; TCRdb's table is partial and in-frame only. Among roughly 56,000 clones listed, about 67% were seen once. The material sequenced was CD4+ T cells from blood, taken 52 to 60 months after liver transplant. The receptors derive from a human patient who received a liver transplant. Some T cells may be the graft donor's.

The chain joins TRBV5-4 to TRBJ2-6; either TRBD1 or TRBD2 may fit D (5 bases each). Germline CDR1 is SGHNT and CDR2 is YYREEE (reference sequence). V was cut by 4 bases and J by 0 bases, with 11 bases left in between. The CDR3 spans 16 residues. The CDR3 nucleotides read TGTGCCAGCAGCGAGGGGACGGGCTCTGGGGCCAACGTCCTGACTTTC. This translates into CASSEGTGSGANVLTF.

In this sample, this clone is medium-sized. V and J are TRBV4-1 and TRBJ1-6; D gene ambiguous. Germline assignment: CDR1 MGHRA and CDR2 YSYEKL. This CDR3 is 17 amino acids long. V was pared by 0 bases and J by 10 bases, with 19 bases between. The CDR3 region has the DNA TGCGCCAGCAGCCAAGATCACTTGGAAAGGATATCATCACCCCTCCACTTT. It is translated as CASSQDHLERISSPLHF.

This clone counts as medium-sized. The rearrangement links TRBV6-6 to TRBJ1-1; a weak D match, TRBD1 (5 bases). CDR1 and CDR2 (germline): MNHNY, SVGAGI (reference sequence). The V end lost 4 bases, the J end lost 4 bases, and 13 bases lay between the germline ends. The CDR3 extends over 14 amino acids. The CDR3 reads CASSWGVTSTEAFF. CDR3 DNA sequence: TGTGCCAGCAGTTGGGGGGTGACGAGCACTGAAGCTTTCTTT.

In this sample, this clone turned up a few times. This chain connects TRBV30 to TRBJ1-6; 7 bases match TRBD1. V was clipped by 0 bases and J by 7 bases; unmatched bases: 9. The germline V gene has CDR1 GTSNPN and CDR2 SVGIG (reference sequence). This CDR3 spans 16 amino acids. The CDR3 region is CAWSVRGTARNSPLHF. The CDR3 coding sequence is TGTGCCTGGAGTGTACGCGGGACAGCACGAAATTCACCCCTCCACTTT.

This clone has only a few counts. The chain recombines TRBV6-1 with TRBJ1-2; 7 bases line up with TRBD1. Per germline, CDR1 MNHNS and CDR2 SASEGT. The CDR3 runs to 13 residues. The trim removed 7 bases at V and 3 bases at J, leaving 5 bases unmatched. CDR3 sequence reads: CASTMGQYYGYTF. The CDR3 DNA reads TGTGCCAGCACTATGGGACAGTACTATGGCTACACCTTC.

This clone turned up a few times. The chain recombines TRBV9 with TRBJ2-4, with D hard to call. This CDR3 is built from 13 residues. V was pared by 2 bases and J by 5 bases, with 8 bases between. Germline CDR1 is SGDLS and CDR2 is YYNGEE. The CDR3 reads CASSVEWENIQYF. CDR3 bases: TGTGCCAGCAGCGTCGAATGGGAAAACATTCAGTACTTC. Supplemented by reference TRBV9 and TRBJ2-4, the full variable domain reads DSGVTQTPKHLITATGQRVTLRCSPRSGDLSVYWYQQSLDQGLQFLIQYYNGEERAKGNILERFSAQQFPDLHSELNLSSLELGDSALYFCASSVEWENIQYFGAGTRLSVL.

The V gene is TRBV5-4, the J gene TRBJ2-3; TRBD2 aligns across 9 bases. Germline V lookup: CDR1 SGHNT, CDR2 YYREEE (reference sequence). J gave up 2 bases and V 4 bases, and 11 bases lay outside the gene matches. The CDR3 is 17 residues long. The CDR3 here is CASSPIGVAGVTDTQYF. As DNA, the CDR3 is TGTGCCAGCAGCCCCATCGGGGTAGCGGGGGTCACAGATACGCAGTATTTT.

This chain uses TRBV7-9 with TRBJ1-2, with D maybe TRBD1 (5 bases). The V end was cut by 1 base, the J end by 6 bases, with 12 bases between. Germline CDR1 and CDR2: SEHNR and FQNEAQ (reference sequence). The CDR3 consists of 14 residues. The CDR3 nucleotides are TGTGCCAGCAGCTTAGGTGCCAGGGCTGATGGCTACACCTTC. Encoded protein: CASSLGARADGYTF. The entire variable domain, with the rest obtained from reference TRBV7-9 and TRBJ1-2, is as follows: DTGVSQNPRHKITKRGQNVTFRCDPISEHNRLYWYRQTLGQGPEFLTYFQNEAQLEKSRLLSDRFSAERPKGSFSTLEIQRTEQGDSAMYLCASSLGARADGYTFGSGTRLTVV.

This clone was counted once. The V gene is TRBV5-1, the J gene TRBJ2-3, with TRBD1 matching over 11 bases. The V segment lost 4 bases and the J segment 9 bases; nucleotides outside the gene matches: 4. Germline V gene sequence: CDR1 SGHRS, CDR2 YFSETQ. There are 13 residues in the CDR3. The CDR3 reads CASSPGQGATQYF. CDR3 bases: TGCGCCAGCAGCCCAGGACAGGGGGCGACGCAGTATTTT.

There are a few counts of this clone. The chain couples TRBV4-2 to TRBJ1-2; D is ambiguous. Trimming cost V 4 bases and J 8 bases, with 11 bases left between them. CDR3 length equals 12 residues. CDR1 and CDR2 (germline): LGHNA, YNFKEQ. This chain's CDR3 is CASSPEGVGYTF. The DNA of the CDR3 is TGTGCCAGCAGCCCGGAGGGAGTAGGCTACACCTTC.